The T cell receptor beta chain described here comes from a study of blood T cell repertoires in COVID-19 (dated by TCRdb to the early 2020s). About the study as a whole: Collaborator samples came from the United States, Italy and Spain and covered acute and convalescent phases of COVID-19. The samples were drawn from the first 160 participants of the ongoing ImmuneRACE study and from 1,254 subjects provided by 6 global collaborators. Sample metadata almost always included a de-identified subject ID, COVID-19 status, age in years and sex. Subjects who had been exposed to COVID-19, were actively infected with it, or had recovered from it provided the deeply sampled blood TCRbeta repertoires that made up the dataset. A freely available public database, intended as a resource for researchers studying the immune response to SARS-CoV-2, is where the repertoires were released. Where HLA class I and class II types were available, the types were taken from metadata supplied by the sample provider, not from assay-based typing. The prospective study material was composed of cDNA or gDNA derived from T cells, B-cell-depleted T cells, or PBMCs. Overall results and qualifications from the work: How much clinical and demographic metadata was included differed by source and by participant, and the metadata was provided uncurated.

Collaborating institutions collected whole blood in K2EDTA tubes following their own protocols. Collaborator samples were shipped for TCRbeta analysis as frozen whole blood, isolated PBMCs, or DNA extracted from either sample type. About this clone: It lacks a known antigen. No base-level quality is on record; no much larger clone is a single base apart.

TCRbeta CDR3 regions were amplified from genomic DNA using the immunoSEQ Assay, a bias-controlled multiplex PCR. As for the original processing: Within the assay, amplification of reference gene primers was used to estimate how many nucleated cells each sample contained. To quantify the absolute abundance of each unique TCRbeta CDR3 rearrangement, sequence reads were collapsed and filtered. Productive Simpson clonality was computed per sample as the square root of Simpson's diversity index over productive rearrangements. TCRdb mirrors the immuneACCESS table, restricted to in-frame sequences. Some clones are absent from its copies; in checked studies, under half trace to an unresolved V gene, and the reason for the others is unknown. That table furnishes V, J and clone size, whereas the DNA furnished D and trimming. This sample holds some 14,000 clones; less than 80% were observed only once. The top ten hold approximately 9.8% of the sample.

V and J lose 2 bases and 7 bases, and a span of 14 bases separates them. According to the germline V gene (reference sequence), CDR1 reads MNHEY and CDR2 reads SMNVEV. Including the terminal cysteine and phenylalanine, the CDR3 comprises 15 residues. Just the 45-base CDR3 DNA is kept, in frame starting at base 1. The TCR sequence derives from a man in his 70s with acute or convalescent COVID-19. Here the chain combines TRBV27 and TRBJ1-4; no D gene can be assigned with confidence. The specimen was peripheral blood. Here is the DNA: TGTGCCAGCAGTTTACGCAGGATGGGAGCTGAAAAACTGTTTTTT. Translated, this gives CASSLRRMGAEKLFF.